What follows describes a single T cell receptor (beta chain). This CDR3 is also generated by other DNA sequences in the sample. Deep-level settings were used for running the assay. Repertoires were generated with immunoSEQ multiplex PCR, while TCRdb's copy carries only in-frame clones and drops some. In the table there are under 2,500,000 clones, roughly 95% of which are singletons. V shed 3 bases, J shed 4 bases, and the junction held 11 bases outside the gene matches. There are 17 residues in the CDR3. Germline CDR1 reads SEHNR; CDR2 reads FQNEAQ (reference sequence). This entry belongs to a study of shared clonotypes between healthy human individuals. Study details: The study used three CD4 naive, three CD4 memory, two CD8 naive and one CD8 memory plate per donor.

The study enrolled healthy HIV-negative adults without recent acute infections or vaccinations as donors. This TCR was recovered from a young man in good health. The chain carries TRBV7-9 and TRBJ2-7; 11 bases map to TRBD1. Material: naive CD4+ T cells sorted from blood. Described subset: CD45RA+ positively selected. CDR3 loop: CASSLEPPGQGGYEQYF. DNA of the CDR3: TGTGCCAGCAGCTTGGAGCCGCCGGGACAGGGGGGGTACGAGCAGTACTTC.